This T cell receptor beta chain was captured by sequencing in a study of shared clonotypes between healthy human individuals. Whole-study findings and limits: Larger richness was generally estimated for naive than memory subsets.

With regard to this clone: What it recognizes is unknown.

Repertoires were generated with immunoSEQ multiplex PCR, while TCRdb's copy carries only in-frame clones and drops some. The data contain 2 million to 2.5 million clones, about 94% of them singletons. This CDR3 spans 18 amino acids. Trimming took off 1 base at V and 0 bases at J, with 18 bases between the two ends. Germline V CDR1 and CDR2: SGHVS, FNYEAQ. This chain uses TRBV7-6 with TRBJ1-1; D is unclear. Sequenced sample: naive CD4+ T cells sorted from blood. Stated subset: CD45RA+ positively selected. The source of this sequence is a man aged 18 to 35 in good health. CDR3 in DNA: TGTGCCAGCAGCTTAGGGGCCTCAACTCGCACTATGAACACTGAAGCTTTCTTT. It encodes CASSLGASTRTMNTEAFF.